This entry concerns a single T cell receptor beta chain. What it binds is not known. The record originates from a study of shared clonotypes between healthy human individuals. Some clones are missing from TCRdb's copy, which holds only in-frame ones; the method was immunoSEQ multiplex PCR. The table records around 700,000 clones, about 74% of them present only once. The investigators split CD4+ cells into a CD45RA+ naive subset and a CD45RA-negative memory subset. Findings and caveats of the study: Relative to their counterparts shared across all four donors, non-shared clonotypes exhibited diminished generation probabilities.

Germline CDR1 reads SGHNT; CDR2 reads YYREEE (reference sequence). The CDR3 has 14 residues. The J segment lost 2 bases and the V segment lost 4 bases, leaving 3 bases of the junction unmatched. The sample was memory CD4+ T cells sorted from blood. Noted subset: CD45RA-negative fraction. This receptor was obtained from a woman aged 25 to 39 in good health. This chain uses TRBV5-4 with TRBJ2-1; TRBD1 matches 7 bases. CDR3 DNA sequence: TGTGCCAGCAGCCCGACAGGGACCTACAATGAGCAGTTCTTC. It encodes CASSPTGTYNEQFF.